The clone carrying this TCR beta chain was observed at least ten times. The data were taken from a study of regulatory T cells in long-lasting Graves disease. Study at large: Freshly diagnosed Graves' patients had used antithyroid drugs for under 3 months.

According to the study, TCR beta libraries were built with iRepertoire HTBI primers and CDR3-region Arm-PCR. TCRdb ran MiXCR on the multiplex PCR reads and lists one entry per CDR3 protein. This sample has roughly 500,000 distinct CDR3 sequences, with roughly 13% found just once. Time point denoted: newly diagnosed GD, antithyroid drugs for less than 3 months. The TCR library was made from RNA extracted from PBMCs. These data are also associated with another study on T cells in Graves' hyperthyroidism and ophthalmopathy. This second report adds: A first-round RT-PCR of the TCR CDR3 used the HTBI primer set.

The origin of this receptor is a man aged 25-45 years with Graves disease. The sample in question was peripheral blood mononuclear cells (PBMCs), obtained at new diagnosis, from a patient treated with antithyroid drugs.

CDR3 residues: CASSLPGGREQFF. DNA for the CDR3: TGTGCCAGCAGCTTACCTGGAGGACGTGAGCAGTTCTTC. The chain is built from TRBV11-2 and TRBJ2-1; tentative D call: TRBD2 (5 bases). The CDR3 sequence is 13 residues long. Trimming left V 2 bases short and J 9 bases short, with 11 bases between. Germline loops: CDR1 SGHAT, CDR2 FQNNGV.